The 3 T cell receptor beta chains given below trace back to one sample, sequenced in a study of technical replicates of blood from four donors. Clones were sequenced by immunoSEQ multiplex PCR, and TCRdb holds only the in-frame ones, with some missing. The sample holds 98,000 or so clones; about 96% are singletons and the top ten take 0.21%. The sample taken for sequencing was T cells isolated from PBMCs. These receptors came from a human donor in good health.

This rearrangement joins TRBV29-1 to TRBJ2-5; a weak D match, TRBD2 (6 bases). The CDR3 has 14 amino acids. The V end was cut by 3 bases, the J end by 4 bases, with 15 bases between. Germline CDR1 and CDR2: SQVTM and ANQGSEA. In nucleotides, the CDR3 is TGCAGCGTTGAGCAGGGAGGCTTGAGAGAGACCCAGTACTTC. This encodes CSVEQGGLRETQYF.

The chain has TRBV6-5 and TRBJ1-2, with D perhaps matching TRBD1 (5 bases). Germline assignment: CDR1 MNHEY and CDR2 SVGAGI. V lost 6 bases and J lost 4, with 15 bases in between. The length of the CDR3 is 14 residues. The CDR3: CASRAPGGGYGYTF. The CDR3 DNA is TGTGCCAGCAGAGCCCCGGGGGGTGGCTATGGCTACACCTTC.

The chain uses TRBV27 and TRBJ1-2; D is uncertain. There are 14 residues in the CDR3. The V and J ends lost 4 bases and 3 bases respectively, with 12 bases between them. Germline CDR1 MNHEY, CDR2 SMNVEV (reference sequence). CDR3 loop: CASSSSRNHYGYTF. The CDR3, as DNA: TGTGCCAGCAGTTCTAGCCGTAATCACTATGGCTACACCTTC.